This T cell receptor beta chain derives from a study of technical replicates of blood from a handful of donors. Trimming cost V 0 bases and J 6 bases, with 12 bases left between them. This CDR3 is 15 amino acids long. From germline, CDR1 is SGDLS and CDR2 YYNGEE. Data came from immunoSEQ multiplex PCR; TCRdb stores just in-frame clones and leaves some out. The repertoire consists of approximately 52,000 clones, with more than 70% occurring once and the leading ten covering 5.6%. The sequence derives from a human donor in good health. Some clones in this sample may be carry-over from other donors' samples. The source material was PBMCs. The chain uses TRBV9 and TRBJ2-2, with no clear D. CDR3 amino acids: CASSVGHREAGELFF. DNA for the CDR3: TGTGCCAGCAGCGTAGGCCATCGAGAAGCCGGGGAGCTGTTTTTT.